These T cell receptor beta chains were read from a single sample in a study of control samples from healthy donors and cancer patients. The table came from immunoSEQ multiplex PCR; TCRdb's copy has only in-frame clones and leaves some out. This table has about 89,000 clones, approximately 86% appearing once. The material sequenced was blood. The source is a man aged 25 to 45 in good health. Both conserved end residues are part of each CDR3. Fields, in order: clone size, J gene, D gene, V gene, CDR3 protein, CDR3 DNA. The D gene is left open where the match is weak. Expanded clones get a size class; other rows say once, few or many, or leave the size out.

>.|TRBJ1-2|.|TRBV24-1
CATSDSVTDGYTF
TGTGCCACCAGTGATTCGGTTACGGATGGCTACACCTTC
>.|TRBJ1-5|.|TRBV12-3/TRBV12-4
CAVEEGTNQPQHF
TGTGCCGTCGAGGAGGGTACCAATCAGCCCCAGCATTTT
>.|TRBJ1-2|.|TRBV2
CASSGSGGYGYTF
TGTGCCAGCAGTGGGTCCGGGGGCTATGGCTACACCTTC
>.|TRBJ1-1|TRBD1|TRBV5-1
CASSGDRGAGRAFF
TGCGCCAGCAGCGGGGACAGGGGTGCGGGTAGAGCTTTCTTT
>.|TRBJ2-1|TRBD2|TRBV5-5
CASSQGLAGGYNEQFF
TGTGCCAGCAGCCAGGGACTAGCGGGGGGCTACAATGAGCAGTTCTTC
>.|TRBJ1-1|.|TRBV4-1
CASSQVRDPFEAFF
TGCGCCAGCAGCCAAGTACGGGACCCATTTGAAGCTTTCTTT
>once|TRBJ1-1|.|TRBV2
CASTSTAIEAFF
TGTGCCAGCACCTCGACAGCCATTGAAGCTTTCTTT
>.|TRBJ2-3|.|TRBV5-5
CASSLFTGTDTQYF
TGTGCCAGCAGCTTGTTTACAGGGACAGATACGCAGTATTTT
>few|TRBJ2-3|TRBD2|TRBV7-9
CASTIAGARTDTQYF
TGTGCCAGCACCATAGCGGGGGCCCGCACAGATACGCAGTATTTT
>.|TRBJ2-7|TRBD1|TRBV6-1
CASSEAGQLIYEQYF
TGTGCCAGCAGTGAAGCGGGACAGCTAATCTACGAGCAGTACTTC
>.|TRBJ2-3|.|TRBV12-5
CASGLVPGASTDTQYF
TGTGCTAGTGGTTTGGTACCTGGGGCCAGCACAGATACGCAGTATTTT
>.|TRBJ1-1|TRBD1|TRBV19
CASSIPGGITEAFF
TGTGCCAGTAGTATCCCAGGGGGCATCACTGAAGCTTTCTTT
>.|TRBJ1-6|.|TRBV25-1
CASRVGDYSPLHF
TGTGCCAGCAGGGTAGGGGATTATTCACCCCTCCACTTT
>.|TRBJ1-3|.|TRBV24-1
CATSDGRSSGNTIYF
TGTGCCACCAGTGATGGCAGGTCCTCTGGAAACACCATATATTTT
>.|TRBJ2-1|TRBD2|TRBV9
CASSVAPPGSGGWQFF
TGTGCCAGCAGCGTAGCCCCCCCGGGTAGCGGGGGTTGGCAGTTCTTC
>.|TRBJ1-1|.|TRBV20-1
CSASGWSASMNTEAFF
TGCAGTGCTAGTGGGTGGTCAGCCTCTATGAACACTGAAGCTTTCTTT
>.|TRBJ1-2|.|TRBV6-6
CASSYSVGSNYGYTF
TGTGCCAGCAGTTACTCAGTGGGAAGCAACTATGGCTACACCTTC
>.|TRBJ1-5|TRBD1|TRBV2
CASSGGTGNQPQHF
TGTGCCAGCAGTGGGGGGACAGGCAATCAGCCCCAGCATTTT
>.|TRBJ1-3|.|TRBV11-2
CASSQPGGASGNTIYF
TGTGCCAGCAGCCAACCGGGGGGGGCGTCTGGAAACACCATATATTTT
>.|TRBJ2-3|.|TRBV5-1
CASSPSMGTDTQYF
TGCGCCAGCAGCCCAAGTATGGGGACAGATACGCAGTATTTT
>.|TRBJ2-2|TRBD2|TRBV5-1
CASSLGAGDTGELFF
TGCGCCAGCAGCTTGGGCGCGGGGGACACCGGGGAGCTGTTTTTT
>.|TRBJ1-5|.|TRBV27
CASSHLVGNQPQHF
TGTGCCAGCAGTCATTTAGTAGGCAATCAGCCCCAGCATTTT
>few|TRBJ2-5|TRBD2|TRBV2
CASLEPKRGEETQYF
TGTGCCTCTCTAGAACCCAAACGGGGGGAAGAGACCCAGTACTTC
>.|TRBJ1-1|.|TRBV5-4
CASSLGGPNTEAFF
TGTGCCAGCAGCTTGGGGGGCCCGAACACTGAAGCTTTCTTT
>few|TRBJ2-3|.|TRBV5-1
CASSPGASSSTQYF
TGCGCCAGCAGCCCCGGGGCTAGCTCCAGTACGCAGTATTTT
>.|TRBJ1-1|.|TRBV27
CASSLSRGGRTEAFF
TGTGCCAGCAGTTTATCGCGGGGGGGGAGAACTGAAGCTTTCTTT
>.|TRBJ1-1|.|TRBV19
CASTNWGAPNTEAFF
TGTGCCAGTACTAATTGGGGGGCACCGAACACTGAAGCTTTCTTT
>.|TRBJ1-5|TRBD1|TRBV19
CASSATTGYSNQPQHF
TGTGCCAGTAGTGCCACGACAGGGTATAGCAATCAGCCCCAGCATTTT
>.|TRBJ2-3|TRBD2|TRBV7-2
CASSFIASGASTDTQYF
TGTGCCAGCAGCTTCATCGCTAGCGGGGCAAGCACAGATACGCAGTATTTT